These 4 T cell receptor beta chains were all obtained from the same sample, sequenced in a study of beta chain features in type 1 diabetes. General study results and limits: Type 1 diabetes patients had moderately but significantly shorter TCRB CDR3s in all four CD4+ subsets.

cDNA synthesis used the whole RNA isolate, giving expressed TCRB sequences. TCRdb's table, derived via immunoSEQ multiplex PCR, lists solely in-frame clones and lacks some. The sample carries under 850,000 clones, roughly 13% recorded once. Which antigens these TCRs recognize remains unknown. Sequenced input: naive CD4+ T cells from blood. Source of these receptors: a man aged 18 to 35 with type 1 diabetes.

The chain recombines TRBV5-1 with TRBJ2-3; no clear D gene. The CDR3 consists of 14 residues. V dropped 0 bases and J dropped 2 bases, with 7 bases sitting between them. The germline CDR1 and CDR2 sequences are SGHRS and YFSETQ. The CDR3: CASSLAKTTDTQYF. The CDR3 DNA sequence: TGCGCCAGCAGCTTGGCTAAAACCACAGATACGCAGTATTTT.

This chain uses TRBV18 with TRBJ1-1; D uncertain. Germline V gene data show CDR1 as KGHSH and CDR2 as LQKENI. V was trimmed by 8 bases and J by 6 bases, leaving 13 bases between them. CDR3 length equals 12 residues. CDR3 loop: CASDRGVAEAFF. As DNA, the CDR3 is TGTGCCAGCGACCGTGGAGTGGCTGAAGCTTTCTTT.

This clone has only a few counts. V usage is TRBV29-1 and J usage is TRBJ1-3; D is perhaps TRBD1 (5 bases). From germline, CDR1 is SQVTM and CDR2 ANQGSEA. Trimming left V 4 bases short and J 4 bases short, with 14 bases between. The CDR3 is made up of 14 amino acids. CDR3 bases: TGCAGCGTTGGACGGGACTCCAGAGGAAACACCATATATTTT. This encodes CSVGRDSRGNTIYF.

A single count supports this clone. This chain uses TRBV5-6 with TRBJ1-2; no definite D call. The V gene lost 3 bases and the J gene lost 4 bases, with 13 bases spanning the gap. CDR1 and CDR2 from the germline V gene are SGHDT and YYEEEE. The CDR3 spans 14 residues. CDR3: CASSYPGAGYGYTF. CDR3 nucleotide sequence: TGTGCCAGCAGCTATCCAGGCGCAGGCTATGGCTACACCTTC.